The clone carrying this T cell receptor beta chain was recorded at least ten times. This entry is derived from a study of breast tumors, draining lymph nodes, adjacent tissues. Breast cancer patients provided tissue from their axillary draining lymph nodes. In germline, CDR1 is SGHAT, CDR2 FQNNGV. The CDR3 is made up of 15 amino acids. Trimming left V 5 bases short and J 6 bases short, with 17 bases between. MiXCR was run by TCRdb on the multiplex PCR reads, yielding one entry per CDR3 protein. The table lists nearly 200,000 distinct CDR3 sequences, around 33% of them singletons. The source of this sequence is a female donor with breast cancer. Some clones in this sample may be carry-over from other donors' samples. The chain carries TRBV11-2 and TRBJ2-1, with D perhaps TRBD2 (7 bases). Material for sequencing was axillary lymph node tissue. CDR3 coding DNA: TGTGCCAGCAGCCGACGGGGGGCCGGGGGCAATGAGCAGTTCTTC. Protein sequence: CASSRRGAGGNEQFF. Supplemented by reference TRBV11-2 and TRBJ2-1, the full variable domain reads EAGVAQSPRYKIIEKRQSVAFWCNPISGHATLYWYQQILGQGPKLLIQFQNNGVVDDSQLPKDRFSAERLKGVDSTLKIQPAKLEDSAVYLCASSRRGAGGNEQFFGPGTRLTVL.